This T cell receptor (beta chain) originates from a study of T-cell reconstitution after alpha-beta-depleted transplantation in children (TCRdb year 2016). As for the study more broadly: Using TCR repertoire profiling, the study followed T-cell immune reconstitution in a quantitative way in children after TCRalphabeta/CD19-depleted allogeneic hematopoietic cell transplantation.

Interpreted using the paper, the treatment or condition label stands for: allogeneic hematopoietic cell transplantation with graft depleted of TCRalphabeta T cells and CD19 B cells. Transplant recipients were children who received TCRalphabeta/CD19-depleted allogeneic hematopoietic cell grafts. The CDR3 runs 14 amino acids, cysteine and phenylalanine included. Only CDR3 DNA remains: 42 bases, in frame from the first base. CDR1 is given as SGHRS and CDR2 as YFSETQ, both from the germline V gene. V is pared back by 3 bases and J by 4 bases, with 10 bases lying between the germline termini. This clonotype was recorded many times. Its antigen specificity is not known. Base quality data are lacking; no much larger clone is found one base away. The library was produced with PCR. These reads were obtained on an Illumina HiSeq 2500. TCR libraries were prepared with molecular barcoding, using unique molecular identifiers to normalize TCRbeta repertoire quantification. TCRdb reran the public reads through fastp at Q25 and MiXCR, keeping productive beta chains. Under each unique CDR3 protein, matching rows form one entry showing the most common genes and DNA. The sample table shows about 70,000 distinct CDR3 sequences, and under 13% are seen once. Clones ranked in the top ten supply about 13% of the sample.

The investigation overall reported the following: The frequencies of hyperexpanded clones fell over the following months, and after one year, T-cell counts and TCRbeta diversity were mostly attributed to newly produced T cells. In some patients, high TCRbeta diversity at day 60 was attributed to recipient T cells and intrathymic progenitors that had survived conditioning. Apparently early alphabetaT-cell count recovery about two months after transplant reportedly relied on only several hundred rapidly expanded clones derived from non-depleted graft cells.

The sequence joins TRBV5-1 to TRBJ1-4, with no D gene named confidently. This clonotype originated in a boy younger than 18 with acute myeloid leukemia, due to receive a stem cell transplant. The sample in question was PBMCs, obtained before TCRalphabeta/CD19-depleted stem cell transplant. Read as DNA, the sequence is TGCGCCAGCAGCTCCGAGGCTATTAATGAAAAACTGTTTTTT. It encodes CASSSEAINEKLFF.